The sequence of this T cell receptor (beta chain) was determined in a study of blood T cell repertoires in COVID-19. Background on the study: Researchers got acute and convalescent COVID-19 samples from the United States, Italy and Spain. T cells, B-cell-depleted T cells, or PBMCs provided the cDNA or gDNA that served as material.

Which cohort a participant joined came from the clinical history participants gave. Germline V gene lookup returns CDR1 SGHRS and CDR2 YFSETQ. V shed 4 bases and J shed 0 bases, with 11 bases lying between them. This CDR3 has 15 residues. Profiled with immunoSEQ multiplex PCR; TCRdb holds only in-frame clones, not every one. In the table there are approximately 230,000 clones, about 90% of which are singletons. What was sequenced was PBMCs or T cells enriched from blood (not recorded which). This chain links TRBV5-1 with TRBJ1-5; D gene unclear. The sequence came from a woman in her twenties or thirties with acute COVID-19. The CDR3 DNA is TGCGCCAGCAGCCCTGGAGGGATTAGCAATCAGCCCCAGCATTTT. Its protein is CASSPGGISNQPQHF.